The 18 T cell receptor beta chains below all came from one sample that was sequenced in a study of cytomegalovirus exposure and HLA in healthy donors. 60 Vbeta and 13 Jbeta primers were used in PCR. Sequenced by immunoSEQ multiplex PCR; TCRdb stores in-frame clones only, minus some. The sample shows 110,000 to 150,000 clones, roughly 82% of them seen only once. The source material was PBMCs. All receptors come from a man younger than 45 in good health and CMV-seronegative.

This chain uses TRBV5-1 with TRBJ2-1, with D tentatively TRBD1 (6 bases). This CDR3 is built from 14 residues. Germline CDR1 reads SGHRS; CDR2 reads YFSETQ. V was pared by 0 bases and J by 5 bases, with 9 bases between. CDR3 loop: CASSLDRANNEQFF. The DNA for the CDR3 is TGCGCCAGCAGCTTGGACAGGGCGAACAATGAGCAGTTCTTC. The entire variable domain, with the rest obtained from reference TRBV5-1 and TRBJ2-1, is as follows: KAGVTQTPRYLIKTRGQQVTLSCSPISGHRSVSWYQQTPGQGLQFLFEYFSETQRNKGNFPGRFSGRQFSNSRSEMNVSTLELGDSALYLCASSLDRANNEQFFGPGTRLTVL.

J is TRBJ2-7 and V is TRBV28; 8 bases map to TRBD2. V was clipped by 5 bases and J by 4 bases; unmatched bases: 1. Germline V gene lookup returns CDR1 MDHEN and CDR2 SYDVKM. The CDR3 is 12 amino acids. CDR3 coding DNA: TGTGCCAGCAGTAGCGGGAGATACGAGCAGTACTTC. Translation gives CASSSGRYEQYF.

The chain uses TRBV25-1 and TRBJ2-7; TRBD1 is a possible D gene (6 bases). V lost 5 bases, J lost 0 bases, and 14 bases lay in between. The germline V gene encodes CDR1 MGHDK and CDR2 SYGVNS. CDR3 length: 15 residues. CDR3 in DNA: TGTGCCAGCAGTCAGCCGGGGACACCCTCCTACGAGCAGTACTTC. It yields the protein CASSQPGTPSYEQYF.

The chain recombines TRBV5-1 with TRBJ1-3; D is unresolved. Deletions cut 2 bases from V and 0 bases from J, with 15 bases between. The germline CDR1 and CDR2 sequences are SGHRS and YFSETQ. The CDR3 runs 17 residues. CDR3 DNA sequence: TGCGCCAGCAGCTTTGGTTATGGAGATCCCTCTGGAAACACCATATATTTT. It codes for CASSFGYGDPSGNTIYF.

This clone has only a few counts. The chain employs TRBV5-4 and TRBJ2-7; 11 positions agree with TRBD2. J was trimmed by 1 base and V by 1 base; bases with no gene match: 4. This CDR3 region has 16 residues. CDR1 is SGHNT and CDR2 is YYREEE in the germline V gene (reference sequence). CDR3 nucleotides: TGTGCCAGCAGCTTGCGACTAGCGGGATCGTCCTACGAGCAGTACTTC. Its translation: CASSLRLAGSSYEQYF.

The rearrangement links TRBV7-3 to TRBJ2-7; 8 positions match TRBD1. Germline values: CDR1 SGHTA, CDR2 FQGTGA. Losses at the gene ends were 4 bases for V and 5 bases for J; bases not matched to a gene: 4. The CDR3 runs to 13 residues. CDR3 residues: CASSSGQGDEQYF. The CDR3 region has the DNA TGTGCCAGCAGCTCCGGACAGGGCGACGAGCAGTACTTC.

The rearrangement uses TRBV28 and TRBJ2-2; D might be TRBD1 (5 bases). CDR3 length equals 15 residues. Germline loops: CDR1 MDHEN, CDR2 SYDVKM. V was cut by 2 bases and J by 7 bases, with 14 bases left in between. CDR3 nucleotides: TGTGCCAGCAGTTTAAAGAGGCAGGGTTACGGGGAGCTGTTTTTT. Amino acid sequence: CASSLKRQGYGELFF.

The V call is TRBV7-9, the J call TRBJ2-6; tentatively, D is TRBD1 (5 bases). The CDR3 consists of 17 residues. V was shortened by 3 bases and J by 2 bases, with 14 bases between the two germline ends. The germline V gene has CDR1 SEHNR and CDR2 FQNEAQ (reference sequence). The CDR3, as DNA: TGTGCCAGCAGCTTCCGCAGGGATACAGCTGGGGCCAACGTCCTGACTTTC. This codes for CASSFRRDTAGANVLTF.

The CDR3 here is CASSIRGGAGNTEAFF. In DNA form, the CDR3 reads TGTGCCAGTAGTATACGCGGGGGGGCAGGCAACACTGAAGCTTTCTTT. The chain uses TRBV19 and TRBJ1-1; D possibly corresponds to TRBD1 (6 bases). V was cut by 2 bases and J by 2 bases, with 15 bases left in between. The germline V gene encodes CDR1 LNHDA and CDR2 SQIVND (reference sequence). The CDR3 runs to 16 residues.

The gene calls are TRBV30 and TRBJ1-2; D ambiguous. The CDR3 extends over 15 amino acids. V was trimmed by 0 bases and J by 3 bases, leaving 14 bases between them. The germline gives CDR1 GTSNPN, CDR2 SVGIG (reference sequence). The DNA for the CDR3 is TGTGCCTGGAGTGTAGGTGGAGTGGATCACTATGGCTACACCTTC. This gives the protein CAWSVGGVDHYGYTF.

The V and J genes are TRBV28 and TRBJ1-1, with a possible D match to TRBD1 (5 bases). The V end lost 5 bases, the J end lost 0 bases, and 13 bases lay between the germline ends. The CDR3 sequence is 15 residues long. Germline V gene data show CDR1 as MDHEN and CDR2 as SYDVKM. The CDR3 coding sequence is TGTGCCAGCAGTCTGGGCGGGGGGATGAACACTGAAGCTTTCTTT. It specifies CASSLGGGMNTEAFF.

This chain joins TRBV11-2 and TRBJ2-1; the match to TRBD2 covers 10 bases. V lost 5 bases and J lost 9; bases outside the gene matches: 10. The CDR3 contains 15 residues. Looked up from germline, CDR1 is SGHAT and CDR2 is FQNNGV. DNA for the CDR3: TGTGCCAGCAGCCCGCCAGCGGGAGGGCTAAGTGAGCAGTTCTTC. Protein: CASSPPAGGLSEQFF.

The sample holds a few counts of this clone. V is TRBV13 and J is TRBJ2-5, with D maybe TRBD2 (6 bases). Germline lookup yields CDR1 PRHDT and CDR2 FYEKMQ (reference sequence). V shed 3 bases and J shed 11 bases, with 16 bases lying between them. CDR3 length: 13 amino acids. CDR3 residues: CASSLPGTGEQYF. DNA of the CDR3: TGTGCCAGCAGCTTGCCGGGGACGGGGGAGCAGTACTTC.

This chain connects TRBV6-1 to TRBJ2-5, with a weak D call TRBD2 (5 bases). The V end lost 5 bases, the J end lost 5 bases, and 18 bases lay between the germline ends. Looked up from germline, CDR1 is MNHNS and CDR2 is SASEGT. The CDR3 totals 15 residues. The CDR3 here is CASSPGEGLKETQYF. CDR3 DNA: TGTGCCAGCAGTCCAGGTGAGGGATTGAAGGAGACCCAGTACTTC.

The chain is built from TRBV28 and TRBJ2-1, with D possibly TRBD2 on 6 matching bases. V lost 3 bases to trimming and J lost 8 bases, with 20 bases between them. Germline CDR1 and CDR2: MDHEN and SYDVKM. The CDR3 is 16 amino acids. In nucleotides, the CDR3 is TGTGCCAGCAGTTTTCAGGGTAGGAGGGTACACGATGAGCAGTTCTTC. The encoded protein is CASSFQGRRVHDEQFF.

V and J are TRBV19 and TRBJ2-1, with D perhaps TRBD2 (5 bases). V was trimmed by 10 bases and J by 5 bases, leaving 18 bases between them. The germline V gene has CDR1 LNHDA and CDR2 SQIVND (reference sequence). CDR3 length: 14 residues. CDR3 in amino acids: CATRPRVVNNEQFF. The CDR3 region has the DNA TGTGCCACCCGACCGCGGGTCGTCAACAATGAGCAGTTCTTC.

V usage is TRBV18 and J usage is TRBJ2-7; D is possibly TRBD2 (5 bases). The ends were cut back, 6 bases at V and 7 bases at J, with 16 bases in the middle. Germline CDR1 KGHSH, CDR2 LQKENI. The CDR3 is made up of 13 amino acids. DNA of the CDR3: TGTGCCAGCTCGCTGGACCGGGATGAGGAGCAGTACTTC. The encoded protein is CASSLDRDEEQYF. The full variable domain, rest sourced from reference TRBV18 and TRBJ2-7, is NAGVMQNPRHLVRRRGQEARLRCSPMKGHSHVYWYRQLPEEGLKFMVYLQKENIIDESGMPKERFSAEFPKEGPSILRIQQVVRGDSAAYFCASSLDRDEEQYFGPGTRLTVT.

This clone turned up a few times. The chain joins TRBV5-8 to TRBJ1-1; 9 bases align to TRBD1. The CDR3 sequence is 13 residues long. The V and J ends lost 4 bases and 4 bases, in that order; junction bases with no gene match: 2. Germline assignment: CDR1 SGHTS and CDR2 YDEGEE. In nucleotides, the CDR3 is TGTGCCAGCAGCGTGACAGGGGGCACTGAAGCTTTCTTT. It translates to CASSVTGGTEAFF.